The clone carrying this T cell receptor (beta chain) was seen only once. Clones were sequenced by immunoSEQ multiplex PCR, and TCRdb holds only the in-frame ones, with some missing. The table lists fewer than 120,000 clones, about nine tenths of them singletons. The data derive from a study of cytomegalovirus exposure and HLA in healthy donors. The sequenced sample consisted of PBMCs. The receptor's source is a woman aged 18-35 years in good health and CMV-seronegative.

CDR3 nucleotide sequence: TGTGCCAGCAGGGACAGGGAAATTCAGCCCCAGCATTTT. Residues: CASRDREIQPQHF. This rearrangement joins TRBV28 to TRBJ1-5; 8 bases agree with TRBD1. Trimming cost V 6 bases and J 6 bases; bases outside gene matches: 4. The CDR3 loop spans 13 amino acids. Looked up from germline, CDR1 is MDHEN and CDR2 is SYDVKM.